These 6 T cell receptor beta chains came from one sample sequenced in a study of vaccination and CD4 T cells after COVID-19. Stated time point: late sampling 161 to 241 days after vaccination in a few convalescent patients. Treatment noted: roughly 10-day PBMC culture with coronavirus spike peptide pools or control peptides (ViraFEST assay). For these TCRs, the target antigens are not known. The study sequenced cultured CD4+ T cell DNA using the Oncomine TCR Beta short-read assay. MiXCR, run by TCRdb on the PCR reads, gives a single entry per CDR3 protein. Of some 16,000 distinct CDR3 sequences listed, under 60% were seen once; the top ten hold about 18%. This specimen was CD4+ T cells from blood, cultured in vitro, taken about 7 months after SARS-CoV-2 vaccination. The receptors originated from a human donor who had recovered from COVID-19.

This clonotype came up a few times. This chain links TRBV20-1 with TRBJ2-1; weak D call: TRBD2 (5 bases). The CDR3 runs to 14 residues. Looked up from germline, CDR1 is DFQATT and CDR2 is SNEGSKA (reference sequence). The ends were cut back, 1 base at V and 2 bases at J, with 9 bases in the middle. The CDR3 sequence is CSARVGSTYNEQFF. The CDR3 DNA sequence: TGCAGTGCTAGAGTTGGGAGTACCTACAATGAGCAGTTCTTC.

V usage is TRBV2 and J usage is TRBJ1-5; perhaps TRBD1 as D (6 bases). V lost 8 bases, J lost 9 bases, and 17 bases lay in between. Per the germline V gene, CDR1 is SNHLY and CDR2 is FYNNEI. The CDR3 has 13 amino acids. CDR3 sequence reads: CASRGTTVGPQHF. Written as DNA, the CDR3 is TGTGCCAGCCGGGGGACAACGGTTGGGCCCCAGCATTTT.

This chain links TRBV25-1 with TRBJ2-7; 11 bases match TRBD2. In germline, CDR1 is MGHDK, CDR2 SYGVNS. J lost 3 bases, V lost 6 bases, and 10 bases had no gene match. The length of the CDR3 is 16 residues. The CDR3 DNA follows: TGTGCCAGCAGCTCAAGGACTAGCGGGCTAAACTACGAGCAGTACTTC. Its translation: CASSSRTSGLNYEQYF.

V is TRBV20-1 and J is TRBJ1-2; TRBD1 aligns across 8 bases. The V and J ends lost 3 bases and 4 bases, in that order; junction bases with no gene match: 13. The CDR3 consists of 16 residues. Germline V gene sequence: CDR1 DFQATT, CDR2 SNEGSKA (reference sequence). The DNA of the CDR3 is TGCAGTGCTAGGGGCAGGGGGCGCGGTAGTGCCTATGGCTACACCTTC. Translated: CSARGRGRGSAYGYTF.

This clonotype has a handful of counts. The CDR3 nucleotides read TGTGCCAGCAGCTCGCGGGACAGACATAATTCACCCCTCCACTTT. This gives the protein CASSSRDRHNSPLHF. This sequence joins TRBV7-6 and TRBJ1-6, with 7 bases matching TRBD1. CDR3 size: 15 residues. Germline V CDR1 and CDR2: SGHVS, FNYEAQ. Trimming at V came to 4 bases and at J to 5 bases, leaving 5 bases not matched to a gene. Combining the CDR3 with reference TRBV7-6 and TRBJ1-6 gives the whole variable domain GAGVSQSPRYKVTKRGQDVALRCDPISGHVSLYWYRQALGQGPEFLTYFNYEAQQDKSGLPNDRFSAERPEGSISTLTIQRTEQRDSAMYRCASSSRDRHNSPLHFGNGTRLTVT.

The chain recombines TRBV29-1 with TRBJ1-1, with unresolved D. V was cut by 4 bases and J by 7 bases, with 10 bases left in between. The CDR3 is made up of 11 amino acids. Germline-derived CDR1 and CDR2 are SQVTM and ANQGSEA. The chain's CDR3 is CSVVKHYEAFF. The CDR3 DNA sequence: TGCAGCGTTGTCAAGCATTATGAAGCTTTCTTT.